This record covers a single T cell receptor (beta chain). Its antigen is not known. The sample is drawn from a study of T cell responses to AZD1222 COVID-19 vaccine. Using immunoSEQ multiplex PCR, the repertoire was profiled, and TCRdb retains in-frame clones only, with some absent. The repertoire includes over 120,000 clones, approximately 93% of them detected once, and over 4% sits in the top ten. V was trimmed by 4 bases and J by 0 bases, leaving 17 bases between them. CDR1 is SNHLY and CDR2 is FYNNEI in the germline V gene. The CDR3 is 17 amino acids. Whole-study findings and limits: Spike-specific TCR breadth and depth were elevated following two AZD1222 doses. Donors were mostly white British, more females; clonal diversity possibly underestimated. The study identified only five or six AZD1222 recipients as seropositive at baseline.

The source was peripheral blood, collected on day 0 of AZD1222 vaccination. This clonotype originated in an adult in good health. V usage is TRBV2 and J usage is TRBJ2-3; D uncertain. CDR3: CASSAAGGPHSTDTQYF. DNA for the CDR3: TGTGCCAGCAGTGCGGCTGGCGGACCCCATAGCACAGATACGCAGTATTTT.